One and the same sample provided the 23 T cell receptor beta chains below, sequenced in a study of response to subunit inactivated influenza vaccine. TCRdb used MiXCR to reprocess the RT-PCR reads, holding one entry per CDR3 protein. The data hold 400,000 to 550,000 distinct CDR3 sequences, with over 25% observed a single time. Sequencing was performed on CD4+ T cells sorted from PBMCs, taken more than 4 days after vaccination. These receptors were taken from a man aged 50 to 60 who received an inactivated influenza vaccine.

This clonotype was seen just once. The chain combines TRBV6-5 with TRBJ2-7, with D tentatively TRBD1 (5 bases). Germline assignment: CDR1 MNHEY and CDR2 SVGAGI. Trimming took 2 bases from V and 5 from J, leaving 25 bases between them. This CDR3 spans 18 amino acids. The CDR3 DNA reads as TGTGCCAGCAGTTACGGGGCGGTTGGCAGGGCCGGGCCCAACGAGCAGTACTTC. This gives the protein CASSYGAVGRAGPNEQYF.

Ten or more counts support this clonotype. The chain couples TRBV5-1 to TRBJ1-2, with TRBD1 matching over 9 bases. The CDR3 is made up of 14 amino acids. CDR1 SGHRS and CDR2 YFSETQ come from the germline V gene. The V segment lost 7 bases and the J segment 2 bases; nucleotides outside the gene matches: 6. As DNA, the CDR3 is TGCGCCAGCCGTGGGACAGGGCACAACTATGGCTACACCTTC. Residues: CASRGTGHNYGYTF.

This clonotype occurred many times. CDR3 DNA: TGCGCCAGCAGCGGTCGGACGGTGAACACTGAAGCTTTCTTT. Translated: CASSGRTVNTEAFF. The chain combines TRBV4-1 with TRBJ1-1; no firm D call. CDR1 MGHRA and CDR2 YSYEKL come from the germline V gene. V was trimmed by 5 bases and J by 0 bases, leaving 10 bases between them. The CDR3 has 14 amino acids.

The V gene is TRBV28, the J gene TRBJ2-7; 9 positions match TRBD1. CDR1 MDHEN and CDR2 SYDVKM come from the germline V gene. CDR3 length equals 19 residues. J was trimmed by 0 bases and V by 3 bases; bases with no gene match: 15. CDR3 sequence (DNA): TGTGCCAGCAGTTTTTTTCCGGGACAGGGAAAGGGAAGCTCCTACGAGCAGTACTTC. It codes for CASSFFPGQGKGSSYEQYF.

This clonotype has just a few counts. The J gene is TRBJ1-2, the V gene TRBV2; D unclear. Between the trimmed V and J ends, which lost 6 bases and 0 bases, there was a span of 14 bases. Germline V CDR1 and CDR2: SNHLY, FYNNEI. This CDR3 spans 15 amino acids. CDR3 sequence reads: CASRALRTSNYGYTF. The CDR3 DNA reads TGTGCCAGCAGGGCCCTACGAACTTCTAACTATGGCTACACCTTC.

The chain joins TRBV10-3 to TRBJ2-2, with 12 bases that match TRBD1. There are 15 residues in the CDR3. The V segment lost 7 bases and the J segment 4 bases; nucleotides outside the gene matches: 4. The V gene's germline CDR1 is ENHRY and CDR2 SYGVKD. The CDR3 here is CAITRDRGPTGELFF. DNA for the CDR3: TGTGCCATCACCAGGGACAGGGGGCCCACCGGGGAGCTGTTTTTT.

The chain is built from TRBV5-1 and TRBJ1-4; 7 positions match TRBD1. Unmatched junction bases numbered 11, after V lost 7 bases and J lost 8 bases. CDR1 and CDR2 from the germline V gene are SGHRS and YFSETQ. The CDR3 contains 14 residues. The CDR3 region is CASRVQGNGEKLFF. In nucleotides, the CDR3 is TGCGCCAGCCGGGTACAGGGGAACGGCGAAAAACTGTTTTTT.

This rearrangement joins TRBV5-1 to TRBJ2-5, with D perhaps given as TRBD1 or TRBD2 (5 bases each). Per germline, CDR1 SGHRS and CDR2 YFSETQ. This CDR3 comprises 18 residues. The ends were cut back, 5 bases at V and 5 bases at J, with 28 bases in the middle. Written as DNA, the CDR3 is TGCGCCAGCAGACAACTCACTACCCAGTCGGGGCCGACGGAGACCCAGTACTTC. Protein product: CASRQLTTQSGPTETQYF.

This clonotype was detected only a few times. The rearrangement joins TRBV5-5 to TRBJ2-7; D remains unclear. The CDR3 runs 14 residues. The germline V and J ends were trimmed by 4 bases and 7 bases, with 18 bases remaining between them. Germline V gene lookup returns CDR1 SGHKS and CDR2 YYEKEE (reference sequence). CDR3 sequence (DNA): TGTGCCAGCAGCAACACAAGACATGCCATTGAGCAGTACTTC. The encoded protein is CASSNTRHAIEQYF.

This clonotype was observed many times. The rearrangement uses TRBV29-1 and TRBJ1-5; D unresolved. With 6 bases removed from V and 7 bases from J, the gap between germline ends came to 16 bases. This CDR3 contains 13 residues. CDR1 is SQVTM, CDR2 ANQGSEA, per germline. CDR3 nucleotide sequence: TGCAGCGTCTCGGACGCACCTGGGCAGCCCCAGCATTTT. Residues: CSVSDAPGQPQHF.

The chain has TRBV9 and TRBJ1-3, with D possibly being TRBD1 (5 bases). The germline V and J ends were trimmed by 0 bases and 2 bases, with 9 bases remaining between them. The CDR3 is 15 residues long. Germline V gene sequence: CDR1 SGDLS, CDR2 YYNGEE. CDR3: CASSVETVTGNTIYF. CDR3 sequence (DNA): TGTGCCAGCAGCGTAGAGACAGTGACTGGAAACACCATATATTTT.

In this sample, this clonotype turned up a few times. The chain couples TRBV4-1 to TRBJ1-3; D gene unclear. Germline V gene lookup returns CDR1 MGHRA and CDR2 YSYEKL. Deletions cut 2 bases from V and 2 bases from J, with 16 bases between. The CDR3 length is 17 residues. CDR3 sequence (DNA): TGCGCCAGCAGCCAAATAGGAATGGGGATTACTGGAAACACCATATATTTT. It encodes CASSQIGMGITGNTIYF.

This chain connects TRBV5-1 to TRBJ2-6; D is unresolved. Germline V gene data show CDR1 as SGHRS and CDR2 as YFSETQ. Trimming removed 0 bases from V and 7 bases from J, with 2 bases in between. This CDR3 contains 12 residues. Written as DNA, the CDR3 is TGCGCCAGCAGCTTGGAAGCCAACGTCCTGACTTTC. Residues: CASSLEANVLTF.

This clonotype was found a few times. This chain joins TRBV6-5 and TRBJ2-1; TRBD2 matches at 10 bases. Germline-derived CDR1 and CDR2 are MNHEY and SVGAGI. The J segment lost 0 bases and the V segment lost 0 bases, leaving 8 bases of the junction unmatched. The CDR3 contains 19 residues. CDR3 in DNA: TGTGCCAGCAGTTACTCGGGTAGCGGGGGGCAAAGCTCCTACAATGAGCAGTTCTTC. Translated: CASSYSGSGGQSSYNEQFF.

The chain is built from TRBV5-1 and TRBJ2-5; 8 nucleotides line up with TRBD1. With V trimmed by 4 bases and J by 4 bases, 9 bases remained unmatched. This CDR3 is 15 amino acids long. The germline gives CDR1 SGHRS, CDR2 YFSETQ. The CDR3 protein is CASSKRTGLIETQYF. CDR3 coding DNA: TGCGCCAGCAGCAAAAGGACAGGGCTTATAGAGACCCAGTACTTC.

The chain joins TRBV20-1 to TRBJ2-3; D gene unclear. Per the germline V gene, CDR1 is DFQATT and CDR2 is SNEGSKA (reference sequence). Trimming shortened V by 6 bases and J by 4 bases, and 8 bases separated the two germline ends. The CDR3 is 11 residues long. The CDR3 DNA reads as TGCAGTGCCGTCGTCGCAGATACGCAGTATTTT. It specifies CSAVVADTQYF.

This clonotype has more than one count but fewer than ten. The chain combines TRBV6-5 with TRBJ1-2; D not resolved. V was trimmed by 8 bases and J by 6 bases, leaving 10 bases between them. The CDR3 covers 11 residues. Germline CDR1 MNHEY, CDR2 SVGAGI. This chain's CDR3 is CASRTGDGYTF. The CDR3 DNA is TGTGCCAGCCGGACGGGCGATGGCTACACCTTC.

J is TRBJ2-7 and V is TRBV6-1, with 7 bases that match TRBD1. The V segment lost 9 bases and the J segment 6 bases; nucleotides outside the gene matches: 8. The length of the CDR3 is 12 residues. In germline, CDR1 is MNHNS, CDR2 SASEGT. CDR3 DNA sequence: TGTGCCAGTTCGACAGGGTTGGGCGAGCAGTACTTC. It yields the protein CASSTGLGEQYF.

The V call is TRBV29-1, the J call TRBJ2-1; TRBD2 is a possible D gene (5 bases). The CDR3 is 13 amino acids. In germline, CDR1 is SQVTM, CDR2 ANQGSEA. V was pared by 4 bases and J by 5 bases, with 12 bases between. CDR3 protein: CSVVFAADNEQFF. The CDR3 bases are TGCAGCGTTGTGTTCGCAGCGGACAATGAGCAGTTCTTC.

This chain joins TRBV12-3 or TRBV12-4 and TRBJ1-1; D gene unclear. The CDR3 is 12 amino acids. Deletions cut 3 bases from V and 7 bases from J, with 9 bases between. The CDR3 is CASSFRGDEAFF. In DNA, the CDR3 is TGTGCCAGCAGTTTCCGGGGAGATGAAGCTTTCTTT.

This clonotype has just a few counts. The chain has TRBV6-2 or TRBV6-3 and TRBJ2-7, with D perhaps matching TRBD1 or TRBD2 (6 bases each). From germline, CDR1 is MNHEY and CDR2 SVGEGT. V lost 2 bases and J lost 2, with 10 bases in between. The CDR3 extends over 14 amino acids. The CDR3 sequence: CASSYKGGPYEQYF. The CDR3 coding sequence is TGTGCCAGCAGTTACAAGGGGGGTCCCTACGAGCAGTACTTC.

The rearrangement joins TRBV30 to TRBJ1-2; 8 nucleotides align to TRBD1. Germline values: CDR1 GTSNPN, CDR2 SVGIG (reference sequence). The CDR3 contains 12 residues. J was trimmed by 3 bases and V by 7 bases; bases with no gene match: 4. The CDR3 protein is CASGTGDYGYTF. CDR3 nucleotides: TGTGCCTCGGGGACAGGAGACTATGGCTACACCTTC.

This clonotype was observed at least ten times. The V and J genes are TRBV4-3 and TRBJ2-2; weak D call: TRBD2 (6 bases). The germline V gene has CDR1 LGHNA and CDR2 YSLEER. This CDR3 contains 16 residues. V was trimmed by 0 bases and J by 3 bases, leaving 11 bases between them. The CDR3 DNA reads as TGCGCCAGCAGCCAAGAATGGCGGGGATACACCGGGGAGCTGTTTTTT. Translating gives CASSQEWRGYTGELFF.